The 9 T cell receptor beta chains below come from one sample, sequenced in a study of CD8 T cells in Susac syndrome. Random hexamers were used to reverse transcribe an amount of about 0.45 to 1 ug RNA. TCRdb recomputed calls from the immunoSEQ multiplex PCR reads with MiXCR, one row per CDR3 protein. The table shows 250,000 or so distinct CDR3 sequences, with about 94% occurring only once. Sequences were obtained from CD4+ T cells from PBMCs. Receptors were obtained from a human donor with multiple sclerosis.

J is TRBJ2-5 and V is TRBV2, with D possibly matching TRBD1 (5 bases). V gave up 11 bases and J gave up 0 bases, with 16 bases separating them. Germline assignment: CDR1 SNHLY and CDR2 FYNNEI. The CDR3 spans 14 residues. The CDR3: CASYQGRYQETQYF. The CDR3 nucleotides read TGTGCCTCATACCAGGGCCGGTACCAAGAGACCCAGTACTTC.

The CDR3 loop is CASSEPASGRPPTSTDTQYF. The CDR3 coding sequence is TGTGCCAGCAGTGAACCGGCTAGCGGGAGACCCCCTACTAGCACAGATACGCAGTATTTT. The genes are TRBV2 and TRBJ2-3, with 10 bases identical to TRBD2. The CDR3 runs 20 residues. Per germline, CDR1 SNHLY and CDR2 FYNNEI. V lost 2 bases and J lost 0; bases outside the gene matches: 14.

This chain uses TRBV20-1 with TRBJ1-2, with D tentatively TRBD1 (5 bases). V was clipped by 5 bases and J by 7 bases, with 11 bases between them. The V gene's germline CDR1 is DFQATT and CDR2 SNEGSKA (reference sequence). The CDR3 contains 11 residues. This CDR3 is CSARGGGGYTF. CDR3 DNA: TGCAGTGCTCGGGGGGGAGGTGGCTACACCTTC.

V is TRBV29-1 and J is TRBJ1-1; D is unclear. This CDR3 is built from 11 residues. Trimming removed 8 bases at V and 3 bases at J, with 10 bases between. Germline values: CDR1 SQVTM, CDR2 ANQGSEA. The CDR3 nucleotides read TGCAGCTCAGGACTGGACACTGAAGCTTTCTTT. This codes for CSSGLDTEAFF.

The chain is built from TRBV6-6 and TRBJ1-2; D might be TRBD1 (5 bases). This CDR3 has 14 residues. Germline CDR1 MNHNY, CDR2 SVGAGI (reference sequence). V lost 4 bases and J 4 bases, leaving 13 bases between the germline ends. The CDR3 region is CASSWGQGGYGYTF. In DNA, the CDR3 is TGTGCCAGCAGTTGGGGTCAGGGTGGCTATGGCTACACCTTC.

This chain connects TRBV24-1 to TRBJ2-1; TRBD1 matches at 8 bases. The germline gives CDR1 KGHDR, CDR2 SFDVKD. The CDR3 extends over 14 amino acids. With 2 bases clipped from V and 9 bases from J, the junction kept 5 bases outside the gene matches. The CDR3 sequence is CATSDSGQGPEQFF. The CDR3 DNA follows: TGTGCCACCAGTGATTCCGGACAGGGCCCTGAGCAGTTCTTC.

This chain connects TRBV4-1 to TRBJ1-1; TRBD1 aligns across 9 bases. J lost 11 bases, V lost 0 bases, and 13 bases had no gene match. Germline loops: CDR1 MGHRA, CDR2 YSYEKL. The CDR3 has 16 residues. This CDR3 is CASSQEPGQGGGGAFF. DNA for the CDR3: TGCGCCAGCAGCCAAGAACCGGGACAGGGAGGTGGTGGGGCTTTCTTT.

This chain uses TRBV5-1 with TRBJ2-3; D gene ambiguous. CDR3 length: 11 residues. The germline V gene encodes CDR1 SGHRS and CDR2 YFSETQ. V was shortened by 6 bases and J by 10 bases, with 12 bases between the two germline ends. The CDR3 bases are TGCGCCAGCATGGGGAACGGTCCGCAGTATTTT. As protein: CASMGNGPQYF.

The chain employs TRBV7-9 and TRBJ1-1; 9 bases are shared with TRBD1. With V trimmed by 1 base and J by 0 bases, 9 bases remained unmatched. The CDR3 runs to 18 residues. The germline gives CDR1 SEHNR, CDR2 FQNEAQ (reference sequence). CDR3 DNA: TGTGCCAGCAGCTTAGTCGCCGGACAGGGGAGGTTGAACACTGAAGCTTTCTTT. This codes for CASSLVAGQGRLNTEAFF.